This T cell receptor (beta chain) was observed in a study of beta chain features in type 1 diabetes. Whole-study results and caveats: Researchers caution that PCR might favor shorter templates, equally among patients and controls. Shorter TCRB CDR3s, moderately but significantly so, were found in Type 1 diabetes patients in all four CD4+ subsets. The study left unresolved whether HLA type influences TCRB rearrangement. Sequencing of cDNA might inflate the share of cells that strongly express TCR.

The junction had 7 bases not matched to a gene; V was cut back by 5 bases and J by 4 bases. Germline loops: CDR1 SQVTM, CDR2 ANQGSEA. The CDR3 runs to 15 residues. TCRB transcripts that were expressed got sequenced, as all of the isolated RNA had been reverse transcribed. The method was immunoSEQ multiplex PCR; TCRdb's version includes in-frame clones alone and lacks a portion of them. The sample lists 240,000 or so clones, more than 11% occurring once. For this clone: What it binds is not known.

The sample was naive CD4+ T cells from blood. The chain joins TRBV29-1 to TRBJ2-1; 11 bases match TRBD2. The TCR originated in a man younger than 40 with type 1 diabetes. The CDR3 spells CSVRVAGGGYNEQFF. CDR3 nucleotides: TGCAGCGTTCGAGTAGCGGGAGGGGGGTACAATGAGCAGTTCTTC.